This T cell receptor (beta chain) was identified in a study of cytomegalovirus exposure and HLA in healthy donors. The germline CDR1 and CDR2 sequences are WSHSY and SAAADI. CDR3 length equals 16 residues. Trimming took 1 base from V and 2 from J; bases not matched to a gene: 4. In the PCR, 60 Vbeta and 13 Jbeta primers were used. The protocol was immunoSEQ multiplex PCR, while the TCRdb copy is restricted to in-frame clones and leaves out a portion. The sample lists approximately 200,000 clones, 60% to 85% occurring once. This clone has a single count. This chain connects TRBV10-2 to TRBJ2-1; 8 bases align to TRBD1. The material sequenced was PBMCs. The TCR was taken from a man aged 35 to 55 in good health and CMV-seronegative. CDR3 nucleotides: TGCGCCAGCAGTGAGTTCGGACAGGGACCCTACAATGAGCAGTTCTTC. Protein: CASSEFGQGPYNEQFF.